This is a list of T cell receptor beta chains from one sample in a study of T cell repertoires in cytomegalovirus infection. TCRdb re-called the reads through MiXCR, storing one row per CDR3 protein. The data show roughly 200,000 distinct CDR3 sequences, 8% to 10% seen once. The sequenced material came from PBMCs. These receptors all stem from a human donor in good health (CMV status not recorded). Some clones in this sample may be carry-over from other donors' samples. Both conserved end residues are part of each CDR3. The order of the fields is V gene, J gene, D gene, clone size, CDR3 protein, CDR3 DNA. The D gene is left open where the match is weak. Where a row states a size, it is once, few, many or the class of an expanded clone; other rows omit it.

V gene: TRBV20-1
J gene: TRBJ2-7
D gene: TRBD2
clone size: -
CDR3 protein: CSAAGAYDQYF
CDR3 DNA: TGCAGTGCTGCGGGAGCCTACGATCAGTACTTC

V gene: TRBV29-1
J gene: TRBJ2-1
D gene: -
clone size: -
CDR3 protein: CSVGEYNEQFF
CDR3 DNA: TGCAGCGTCGGGGAGTACAATGAGCAGTTCTTC

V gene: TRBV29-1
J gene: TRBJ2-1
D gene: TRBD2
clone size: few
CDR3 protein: CSVGPSGSLNEQFF
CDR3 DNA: TGCAGCGTTGGACCGAGCGGGAGTTTGAATGAGCAGTTCTTC

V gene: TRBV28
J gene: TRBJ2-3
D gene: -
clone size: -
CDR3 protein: CASSSATDTQYF
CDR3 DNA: TGTGCCAGCAGTTCCGCCACAGATACGCAGTATTTT

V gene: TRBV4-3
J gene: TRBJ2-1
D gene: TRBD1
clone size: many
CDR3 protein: CASSQNTGTGRNEQFF
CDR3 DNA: TGCGCCAGCAGCCAGAACACCGGGACAGGGAGAAATGAGCAGTTCTTC

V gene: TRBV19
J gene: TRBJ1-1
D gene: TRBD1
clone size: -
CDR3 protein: CASRTGGAFTEAFF
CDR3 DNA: TGTGCCAGTAGGACAGGGGGCGCATTCACTGAAGCTTTCTTT

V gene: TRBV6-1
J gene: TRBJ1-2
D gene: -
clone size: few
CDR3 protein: CASTHGGDYTF
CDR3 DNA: TGTGCCAGCACCCACGGGGGGGACTACACCTTC

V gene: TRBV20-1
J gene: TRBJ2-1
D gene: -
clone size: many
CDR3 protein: CSASGGGPLVNEQFF
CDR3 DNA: TGCAGTGCTAGCGGTGGCGGTCCCCTGGTCAATGAGCAGTTCTTC

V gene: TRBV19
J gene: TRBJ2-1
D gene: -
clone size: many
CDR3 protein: CASSIPPQGQFF
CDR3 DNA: TGTGCCAGTAGTATCCCCCCCCAGGGGCAGTTCTTC

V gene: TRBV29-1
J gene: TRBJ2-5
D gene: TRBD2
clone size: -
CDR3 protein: CSVEGTSGSGYQETQYF
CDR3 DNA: TGCAGCGTTGAAGGGACTAGCGGGAGTGGGTACCAAGAGACCCAGTACTTC

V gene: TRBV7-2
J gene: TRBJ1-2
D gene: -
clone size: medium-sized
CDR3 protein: CASSTDPGRATGYTF
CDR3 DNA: TGTGCCAGCAGCACCGACCCCGGACGGGCTACAGGCTACACCTTC

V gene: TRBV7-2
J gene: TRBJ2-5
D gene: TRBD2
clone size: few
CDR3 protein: CASSLDGTILETQYF
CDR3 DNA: TGTGCCAGCAGCTTAGATGGGACTATCCTAGAGACCCAGTACTTC

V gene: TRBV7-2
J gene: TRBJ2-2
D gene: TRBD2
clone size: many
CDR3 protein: CASTPHSGGASLTNTGELFF
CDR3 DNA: TGTGCCAGCACCCCACATAGCGGGGGGGCCTCCCTGACGAACACCGGGGAGCTGTTTTTT

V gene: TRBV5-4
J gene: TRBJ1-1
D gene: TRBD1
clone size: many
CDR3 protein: CASRGQGISTEAFF
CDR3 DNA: TGTGCCAGCAGGGGACAGGGGATCAGCACTGAAGCTTTCTTT

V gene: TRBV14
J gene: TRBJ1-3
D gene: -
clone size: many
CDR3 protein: CASSPAGLTGNTIYF
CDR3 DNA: TGTGCCAGCAGCCCCGCCGGACTCACTGGAAACACCATATATTTT

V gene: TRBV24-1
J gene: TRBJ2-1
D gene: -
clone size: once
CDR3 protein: CATSDFGQGYNEQFF
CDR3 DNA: TGTGCCACCAGTGATTTCGGGCAGGGGTACAATGAGCAGTTCTTC

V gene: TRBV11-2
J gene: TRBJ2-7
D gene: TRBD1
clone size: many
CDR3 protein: CASSSGTGSIEQYF
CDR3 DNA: TGTGCCAGCAGCTCCGGGACAGGCTCGATCGAGCAGTACTTC

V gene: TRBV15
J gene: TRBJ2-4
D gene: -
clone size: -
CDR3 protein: CATSIHTTARAKNIQYF
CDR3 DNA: TGTGCCACCAGCATACATACGACAGCTCGAGCCAAAAACATTCAGTACTTC

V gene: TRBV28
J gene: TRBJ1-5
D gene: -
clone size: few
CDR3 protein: CASSLSFQPQHF
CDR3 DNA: TGTGCCAGCAGTTTGAGTTTTCAGCCCCAGCATTTT

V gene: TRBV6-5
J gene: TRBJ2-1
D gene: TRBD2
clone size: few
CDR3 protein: CASSYSGTPGGEQFF
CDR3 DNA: TGTGCCAGCAGTTACTCCGGGACCCCGGGGGGTGAGCAGTTCTTC

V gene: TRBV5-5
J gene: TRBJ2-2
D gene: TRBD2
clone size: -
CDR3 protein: CASSLIPSGRRNTGELFF
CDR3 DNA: TGTGCCAGCAGCCTTATTCCTAGCGGGAGGAGGAACACCGGGGAGCTGTTTTTT

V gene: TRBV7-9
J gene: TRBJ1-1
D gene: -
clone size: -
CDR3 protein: CASSLIGVDTEAFF
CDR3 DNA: TGTGCCAGCAGCTTAATCGGGGTAGACACTGAAGCTTTCTTT

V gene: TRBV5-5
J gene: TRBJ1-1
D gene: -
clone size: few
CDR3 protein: CASSDARTGNTEAFF
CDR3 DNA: TGTGCCAGCAGCGACGCCCGGACGGGGAACACTGAAGCTTTCTTT

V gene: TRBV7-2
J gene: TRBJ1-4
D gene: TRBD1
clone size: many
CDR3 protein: CASSLAFRTGDEKLFF
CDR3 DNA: TGTGCCAGCAGCTTAGCTTTTAGGACAGGGGATGAAAAACTGTTTTTT

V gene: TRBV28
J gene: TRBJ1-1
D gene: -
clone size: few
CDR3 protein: CASSLPGIMNTEAFF
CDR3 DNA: TGTGCCAGCAGCCTACCGGGGATAATGAACACTGAAGCTTTCTTT

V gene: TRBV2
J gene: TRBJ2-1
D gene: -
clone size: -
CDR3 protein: CASRDGLGGVNNEQFF
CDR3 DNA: TGTGCCAGCAGGGATGGACTGGGCGGAGTCAACAATGAGCAGTTCTTC

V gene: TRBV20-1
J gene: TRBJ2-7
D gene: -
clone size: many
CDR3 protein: CSARPGPSYEQYF
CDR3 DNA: TGCAGTGCTAGACCGGGACCTTCCTACGAGCAGTACTTC

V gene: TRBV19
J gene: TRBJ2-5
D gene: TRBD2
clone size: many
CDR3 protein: CASSILGIAGVQETQYF
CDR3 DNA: TGTGCCAGTAGTATCCTGGGAATAGCGGGAGTTCAAGAGACCCAGTACTTC

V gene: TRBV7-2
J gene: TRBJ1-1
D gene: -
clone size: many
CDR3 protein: CASSLFAEAFF
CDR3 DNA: TGTGCCAGCAGCTTATTCGCTGAAGCTTTCTTT

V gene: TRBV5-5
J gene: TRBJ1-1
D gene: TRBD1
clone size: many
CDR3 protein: CASSSYRGEAFF
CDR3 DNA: TGTGCCAGCAGCTCGTACAGGGGAGAAGCTTTCTTT

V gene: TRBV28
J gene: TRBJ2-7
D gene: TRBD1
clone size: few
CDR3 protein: CASSSRDRGSYEQYF
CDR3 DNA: TGTGCCAGCAGTTCCCGGGACAGGGGATCCTACGAGCAGTACTTC

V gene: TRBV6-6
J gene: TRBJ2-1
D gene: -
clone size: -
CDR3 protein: CASSYSTGPRYNEQFF
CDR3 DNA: TGTGCCAGCAGTTACTCGACGGGACCCCGCTACAATGAGCAGTTCTTC

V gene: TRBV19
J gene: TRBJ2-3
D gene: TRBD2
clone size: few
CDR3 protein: CASSIVSGGRHTQYF
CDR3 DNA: TGTGCCAGTAGTATAGTTTCGGGAGGACGACATACGCAGTATTTT

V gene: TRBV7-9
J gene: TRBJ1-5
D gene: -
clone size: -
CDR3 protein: CASSFIVGEPGNQPQHF
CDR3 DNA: TGTGCCAGCAGCTTTATCGTCGGGGAACCGGGCAATCAGCCCCAGCATTTT

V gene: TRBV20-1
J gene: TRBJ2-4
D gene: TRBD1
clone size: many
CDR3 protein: CSAKRDRVSGAKNIQYF
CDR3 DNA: TGCAGTGCTAAACGGGACAGGGTTAGCGGAGCCAAAAACATTCAGTACTTC

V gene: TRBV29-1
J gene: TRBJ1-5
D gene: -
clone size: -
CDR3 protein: CSIERVAQPQHF
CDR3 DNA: TGCAGTATCGAGAGGGTAGCTCAGCCCCAGCATTTT

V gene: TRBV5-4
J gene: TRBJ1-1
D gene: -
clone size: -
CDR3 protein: CASSLKTTESEAFF
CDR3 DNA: TGTGCCAGCAGCTTGAAAACGACAGAATCTGAAGCTTTCTTT

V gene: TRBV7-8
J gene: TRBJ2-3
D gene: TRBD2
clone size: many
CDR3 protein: CASSLFRSGGSRRADTQYF
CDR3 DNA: TGTGCCAGCAGCTTATTTCGTAGCGGGGGATCGAGGCGCGCAGATACGCAGTATTTT

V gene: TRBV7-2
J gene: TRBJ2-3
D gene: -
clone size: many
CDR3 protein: CASSVRGSGEITDTQYF
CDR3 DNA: TGTGCCAGCAGCGTAAGGGGGTCTGGGGAGATCACAGATACGCAGTATTTT

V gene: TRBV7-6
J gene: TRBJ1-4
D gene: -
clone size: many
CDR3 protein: CASSSGPLNEKLFF
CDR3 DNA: TGTGCCAGCAGCTCGGGACCGCTAAATGAAAAACTGTTTTTT

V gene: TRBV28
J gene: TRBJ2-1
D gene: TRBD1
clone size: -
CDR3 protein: CASSLDRVYNEQFF
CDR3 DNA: TGTGCCAGCAGCCTTGACAGGGTCTACAATGAGCAGTTCTTC

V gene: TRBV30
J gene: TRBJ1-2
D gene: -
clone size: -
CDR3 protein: CASQKRGTPGENGYTF
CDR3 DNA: TGTGCCTCCCAAAAACGGGGGACCCCGGGGGAAAATGGCTACACCTTC

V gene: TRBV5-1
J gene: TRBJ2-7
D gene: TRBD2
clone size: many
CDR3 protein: CASSLRAGDYEQYF
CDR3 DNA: TGCGCCAGCAGCTTGAGGGCGGGAGACTACGAGCAGTACTTC

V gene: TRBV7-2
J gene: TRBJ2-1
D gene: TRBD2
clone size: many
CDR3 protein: CASSALGLAGSSYNEQFF
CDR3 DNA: TGTGCCAGCAGCGCCCTCGGACTAGCGGGAAGCTCCTACAATGAGCAGTTCTTC

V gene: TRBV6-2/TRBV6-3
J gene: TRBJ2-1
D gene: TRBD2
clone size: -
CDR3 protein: CAVGTSGPGEQFF
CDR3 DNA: TGTGCCGTCGGGACTAGCGGACCCGGTGAGCAGTTCTTC

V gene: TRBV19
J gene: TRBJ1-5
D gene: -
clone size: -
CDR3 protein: CASRRWEGDQPQHF
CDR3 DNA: TGTGCCAGCAGGAGATGGGAAGGCGATCAGCCCCAGCATTTT

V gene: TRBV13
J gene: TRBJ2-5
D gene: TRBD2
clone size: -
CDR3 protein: CASRPSSGGVRETQYF
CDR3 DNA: TGTGCCAGCAGACCCTCTAGCGGGGGGGTGCGGGAGACCCAGTACTTC

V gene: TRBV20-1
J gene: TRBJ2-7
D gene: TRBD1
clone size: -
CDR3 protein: CSARARTGLTYEQYF
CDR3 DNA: TGCAGTGCTAGAGCCAGGACAGGTTTGACCTACGAGCAGTACTTC

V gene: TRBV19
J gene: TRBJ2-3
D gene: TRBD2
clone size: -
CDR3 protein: CASVAGGGTDTQYF
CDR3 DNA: TGTGCCAGTGTAGCGGGAGGGGGCACAGATACGCAGTATTTT

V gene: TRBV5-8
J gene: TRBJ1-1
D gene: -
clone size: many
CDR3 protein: CASTYNSAGDAFF
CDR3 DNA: TGTGCCAGCACCTACAACTCAGCAGGGGACGCTTTCTTT

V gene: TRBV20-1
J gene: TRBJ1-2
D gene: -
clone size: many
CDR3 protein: CSASEITRKRGYTF
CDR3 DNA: TGCAGTGCTAGTGAAATTACCCGTAAAAGGGGCTACACCTTC

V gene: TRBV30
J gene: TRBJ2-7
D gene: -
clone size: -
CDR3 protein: CAWSVVELFYEQYF
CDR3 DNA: TGTGCCTGGAGTGTGGTAGAGTTGTTCTACGAGCAGTACTTC

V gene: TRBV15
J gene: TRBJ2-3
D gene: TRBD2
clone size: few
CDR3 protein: CATSPSGREGSGMGHTDTQYF
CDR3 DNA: TGTGCCACCAGCCCGTCGGGGCGGGAGGGCTCGGGGATGGGTCACACAGATACGCAGTATTTT